This T cell receptor (beta chain) was retrieved from a study of beta chain bispecific antibodies for T cell cancers. Study-wide context: Surface TRBV12 (TRBV12-3) was on Jurkat, TRBV5-5 on HPB-ALL. Study-wide findings and caveats: TRBV5-6, highly similar to TRBV5-5, is cross-recognized by anti-TRBV5-5 antibody. The leukemia cells, rather than normal T cells, gave most of the targeted TRBV signal.

TCRdb itself ran the 5' RACE reads through MiXCR, one entry per CDR3 protein. The sample carries just over 20,000 distinct CDR3 sequences, over 2.5% recorded once. This clonotype has at least ten counts. Its antigen is undetermined. Germline trimming cut 1 base from V and 7 bases from J; bases unmatched to any gene: 7. CDR1 is SGHRS and CDR2 is YFSETQ in the germline V gene. CDR3 length: 15 residues. Blood mononuclear cells were expanded for 3 to 4 days using either OKT3 anti-CD3 antibody or CD3/CD28 beads. Culture medium contained IL-2 at about 100 IU/ml and IL-7 at about 4.6 ng/ml. 5 x 10^4 or so normal T cells were cocultured with 5 x 10^4 or so target cells and bispecific antibody.

This chain joins TRBV5-1 and TRBJ2-1; 8 bases match TRBD1. This clonotype originated in a human donor in good health. Some clones in this sample may be carry-over from other donors' samples. The sample was healthy donor T cells cultured with leukemia cells. CDR3 coding DNA: TGCGCCAGCAGCTTGAGGGCAGGGGGCTGGAATGAGCAGTTCTTC. Its protein product is CASSLRAGGWNEQFF.